The rows below give T cell receptor beta chains drawn from one sample of a study of cytomegalovirus exposure and HLA in healthy donors. Assay: immunoSEQ multiplex PCR; the TCRdb copy retains only in-frame clones and omits some. The top ten clones hold about 4.5% of a sample with about 160,000 clones, 80% of them seen once. Sequenced input: PBMCs. These receptors all stem from a man aged 25-40 years in good health and CMV-seronegative. The CDR3 runs from the conserved cysteine through the conserved F or W.

j_gene | v_gene | CDR3aa
TRBJ2-7 | TRBV5-4 | CASSLAGGSYEQYF
TRBJ1-2 | TRBV5-4 | CASSFQTNYGYTF
TRBJ1-1 | TRBV27 | CASSLFWSGQLNTEAFF
TRBJ1-5 | TRBV28 | CASSFVRVLSNQPQHF
TRBJ2-1 | TRBV6-4 | CASSSKRDHSYNEQFF
TRBJ2-7 | TRBV11-2 | CASSPSLASSYEQYF
TRBJ2-2 | TRBV7-6 | CASSHTKGKEGVRLYTGELFF
TRBJ1-1 | TRBV6-1 | CATGSKTDGNTEAFF
TRBJ1-1 | TRBV28 | CASPSPTGHLNTEAFF
TRBJ1-5 | TRBV19 | CASSPKGDRGSNQPQHF
TRBJ2-1 | TRBV6-6 | CASSPDRVSYNEQFF
NA | TRBV10-3 | CAIGRDSYEQYF
TRBJ2-7 | TRBV7-3 | CASSLRGGEAYEQYF
TRBJ2-1 | TRBV27 | CASSLAGGGDEQFF
TRBJ2-5 | TRBV1 | CTSSPAGRVEKTQYF
TRBJ1-3 | TRBV2 | CASSVGPRGGNTIYF
TRBJ1-2 | TRBV7-6 | CASSLGRGYGYTF
TRBJ2-7 | TRBV9 | CASSVGQIYYEQYF
TRBJ2-1 | TRBV7-8 | CASSLGQEYNEQFF
TRBJ1-2 | TRBV2 | CASGQGSSGGYTF
TRBJ1-2 | TRBV11-1 | CASSSRQETNYGYTF
TRBJ1-1 | TRBV7-7 | CASSLQMNTEAFF
TRBJ2-2 | TRBV9 | CASSVRMAGELFF
TRBJ2-2 | TRBV10-3 | CAIGQGGTGELFF
TRBJ2-7 | TRBV5-4 | CASSFGAVRDEQYF